The T cell receptor beta chain described here comes from a study of monozygotic twins with inflammatory bowel disease. Study-level findings and limits: With inverse Simpson as the measure, TCRbeta diversity was lower in IBD patients than in healthy co-twins. Clonotype overlap with others was lower in IBD patients than in healthy twins, a difference that was greatest with disease activity. It was not supported that a single strong signal or clonotype was associated with IBD.

Concerning this clonotype: Antigen unknown.

Reanalyzing the 5' RACE reads, TCRdb keeps one entry per CDR3 protein, without DNA. This sample's clone table lists 400,000 to 500,000 distinct CDR3 sequences. The CDR3 is 13 residues long. CDR1 and CDR2 from the germline V gene are SGHRS and YFSETQ. The chain employs TRBV5-1 and TRBJ2-1. The sequence derives from a human donor with ulcerative colitis or Crohn's disease, or a healthy co-twin of an affected twin (not recorded which). Source material: blood. CDR3: CASKASSYNEQFF.